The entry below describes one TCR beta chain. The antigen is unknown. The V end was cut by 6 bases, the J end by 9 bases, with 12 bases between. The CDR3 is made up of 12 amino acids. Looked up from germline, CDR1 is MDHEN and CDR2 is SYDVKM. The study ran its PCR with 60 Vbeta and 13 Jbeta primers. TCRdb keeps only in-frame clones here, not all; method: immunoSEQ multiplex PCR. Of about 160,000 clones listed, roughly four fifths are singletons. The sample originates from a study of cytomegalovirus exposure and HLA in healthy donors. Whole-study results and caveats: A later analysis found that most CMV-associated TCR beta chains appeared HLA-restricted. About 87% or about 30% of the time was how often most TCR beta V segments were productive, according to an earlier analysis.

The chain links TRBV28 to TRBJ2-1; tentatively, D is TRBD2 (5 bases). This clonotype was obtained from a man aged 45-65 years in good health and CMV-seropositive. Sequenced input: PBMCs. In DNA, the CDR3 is TGTGCCAGCAGGGCGACGCTAGCTGAGCAGTTCTTC. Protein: CASRATLAEQFF.